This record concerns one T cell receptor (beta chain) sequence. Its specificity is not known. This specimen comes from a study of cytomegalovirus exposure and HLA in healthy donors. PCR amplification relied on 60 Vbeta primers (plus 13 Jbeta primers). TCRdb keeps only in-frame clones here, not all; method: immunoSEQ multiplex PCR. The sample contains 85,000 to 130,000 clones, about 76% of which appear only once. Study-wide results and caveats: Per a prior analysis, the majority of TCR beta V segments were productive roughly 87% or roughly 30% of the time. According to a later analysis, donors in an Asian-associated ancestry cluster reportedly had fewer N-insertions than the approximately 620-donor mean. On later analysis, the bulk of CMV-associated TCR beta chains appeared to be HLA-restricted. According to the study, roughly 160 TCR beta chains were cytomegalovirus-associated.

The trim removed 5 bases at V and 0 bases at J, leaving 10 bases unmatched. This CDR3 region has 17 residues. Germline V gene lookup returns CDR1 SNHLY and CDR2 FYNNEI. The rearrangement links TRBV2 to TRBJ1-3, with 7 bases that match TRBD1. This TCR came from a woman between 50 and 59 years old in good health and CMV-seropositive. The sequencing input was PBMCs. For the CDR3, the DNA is TGTGCCAGCAGTAGGGACAGAGTCAACCCCTCTGGAAACACCATATATTTT. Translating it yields CASSRDRVNPSGNTIYF.